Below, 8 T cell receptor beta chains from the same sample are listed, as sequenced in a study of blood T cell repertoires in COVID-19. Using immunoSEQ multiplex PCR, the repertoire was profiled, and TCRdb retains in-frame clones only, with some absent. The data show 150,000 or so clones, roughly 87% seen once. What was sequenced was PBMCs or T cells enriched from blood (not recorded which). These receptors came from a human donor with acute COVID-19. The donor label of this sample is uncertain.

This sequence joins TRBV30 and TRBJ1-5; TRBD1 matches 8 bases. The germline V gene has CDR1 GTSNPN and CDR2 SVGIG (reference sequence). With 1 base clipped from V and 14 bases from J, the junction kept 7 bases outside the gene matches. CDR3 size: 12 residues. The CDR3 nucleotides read TGTGCCTGGAGTGGATCGGGACAGGCAGAGCATTTT. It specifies CAWSGSGQAEHF.

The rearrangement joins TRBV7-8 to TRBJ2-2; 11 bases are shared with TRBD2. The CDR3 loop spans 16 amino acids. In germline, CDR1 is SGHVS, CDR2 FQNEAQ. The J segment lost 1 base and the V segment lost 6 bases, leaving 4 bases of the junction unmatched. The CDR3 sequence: CASSPLAGGNTGELFF. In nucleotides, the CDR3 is TGTGCCAGCAGTCCCCTAGCGGGGGGGAACACCGGGGAGCTGTTTTTT.

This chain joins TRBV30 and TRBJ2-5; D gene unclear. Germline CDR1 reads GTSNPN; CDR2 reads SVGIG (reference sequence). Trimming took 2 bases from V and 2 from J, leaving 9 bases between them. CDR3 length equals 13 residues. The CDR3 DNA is TGTGCCTGGAGTCAGTGGCAGCAAGAGACCCAGTACTTC. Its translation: CAWSQWQQETQYF.

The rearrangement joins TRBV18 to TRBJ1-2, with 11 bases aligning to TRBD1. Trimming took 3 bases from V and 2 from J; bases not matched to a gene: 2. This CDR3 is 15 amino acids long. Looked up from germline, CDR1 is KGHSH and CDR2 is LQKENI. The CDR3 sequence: CASSPGQGENYGYTF. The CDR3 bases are TGTGCCAGCTCACCGGGACAGGGGGAGAACTATGGCTACACCTTC.

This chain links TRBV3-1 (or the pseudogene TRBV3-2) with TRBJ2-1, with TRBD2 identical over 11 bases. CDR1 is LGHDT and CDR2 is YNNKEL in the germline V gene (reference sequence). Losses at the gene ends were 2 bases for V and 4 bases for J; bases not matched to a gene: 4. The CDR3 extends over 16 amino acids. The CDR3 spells CASSQYLAGGYNEQFF. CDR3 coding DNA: TGTGCCAGCAGCCAATACCTAGCGGGGGGTTACAATGAGCAGTTCTTC.

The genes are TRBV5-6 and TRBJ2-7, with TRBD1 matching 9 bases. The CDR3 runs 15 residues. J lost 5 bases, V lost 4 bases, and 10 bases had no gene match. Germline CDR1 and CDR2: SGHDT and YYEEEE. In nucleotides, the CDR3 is TGTGCCAGCAGCCGTCGGGACAGGGTAACTGACGAGCAGTACTTC. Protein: CASSRRDRVTDEQYF.

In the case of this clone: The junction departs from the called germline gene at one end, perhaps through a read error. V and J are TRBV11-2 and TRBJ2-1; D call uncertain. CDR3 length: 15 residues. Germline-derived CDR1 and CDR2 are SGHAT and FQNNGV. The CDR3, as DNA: TGTGCCAGCAGCCTAGACTTCTCCTCCTACAATGAGCAGTTCTTC. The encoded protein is CASSLDFSSYNEQFF.

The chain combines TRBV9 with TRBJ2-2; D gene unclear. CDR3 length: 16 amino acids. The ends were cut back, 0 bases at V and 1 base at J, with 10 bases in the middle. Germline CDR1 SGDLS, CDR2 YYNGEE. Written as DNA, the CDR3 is TGTGCCAGCAGCGTAGACCCGCTATTGAACACCGGGGAGCTGTTTTTT. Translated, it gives CASSVDPLLNTGELFF.